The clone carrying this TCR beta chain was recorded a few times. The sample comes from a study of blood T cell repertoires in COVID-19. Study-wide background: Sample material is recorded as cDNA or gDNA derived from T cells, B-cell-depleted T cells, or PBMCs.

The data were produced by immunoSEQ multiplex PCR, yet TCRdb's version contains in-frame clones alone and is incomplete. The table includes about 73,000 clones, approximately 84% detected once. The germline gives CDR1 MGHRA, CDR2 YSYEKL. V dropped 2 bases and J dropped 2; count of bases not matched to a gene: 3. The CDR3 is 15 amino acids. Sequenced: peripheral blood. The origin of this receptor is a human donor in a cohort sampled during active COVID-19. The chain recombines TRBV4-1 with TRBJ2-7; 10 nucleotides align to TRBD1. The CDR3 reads CASSQSGTGAYEQYF. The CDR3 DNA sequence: TGCGCCAGCAGCCAATCCGGGACAGGGGCCTACGAGCAGTACTTC.